The clone carrying this T cell receptor (beta chain) was observed at least ten times. Its antigen is unidentified. The data derive from a study of post-analysis software for immune sequencing data. Findings of the study overall: In patients, about 5 TRBV segments were more frequent than in controls, with TRBV5-6, TRBV5-1 and TRBV20-1 among them. The normalized Chao1 diversity of multiple sclerosis patients was significantly lower than that of controls.

Trimming cost V 1 base and J 5 bases, with 8 bases left between them. This CDR3 contains 13 residues. CDR1 and CDR2 from the germline V gene are SGHVS and FNYEAQ. Researchers reported that TCR beta cDNA libraries carried unique molecular identifiers. Roughly 0.5 million cDNA molecules were obtained from around 0.96 to 9.9 million T cells. TCRdb independently ran MiXCR on the PCR reads; one entry per CDR3 protein. The data show 350,000 to 450,000 distinct CDR3 sequences, 39% seen once. The chain combines TRBV7-6 with TRBJ2-5; no reliable D call. The TCR comes from a girl aged 2-10 years with multiple sclerosis. The sequencing input was blood. The CDR3 is CASSLVLGETQYF. CDR3 nucleotide sequence: TGTGCCAGCAGCTTAGTTCTGGGGGAGACCCAGTACTTC. The complete variable domain, with remaining parts taken from reference TRBV7-6 and TRBJ2-5, reads GAGVSQSPRYKVTKRGQDVALRCDPISGHVSLYWYRQALGQGPEFLTYFNYEAQQDKSGLPNDRFSAERPEGSISTLTIQRTEQRDSAMYRCASSLVLGETQYFGPGTRLLVL.